One and the same sample provided the 5 T cell receptor beta chains below, sequenced in a study of long-term antiretroviral therapy in people with HIV. immunoSEQ v3.0 was run at survey level. Sequenced by immunoSEQ multiplex PCR; TCRdb stores in-frame clones only, minus some. Of tens of thousands of clones in the sample, about 90% were seen once. This specimen was unsorted PBMCs, taken 2 years after starting antiretroviral therapy. Source of these receptors: a man aged 50 to 60 with HIV.

V gene TRBV5-8 combines with J gene TRBJ2-7, with a weak D call TRBD1 (5 bases). Germline CDR1 reads SGHTS; CDR2 reads YDEGEE. This CDR3 comprises 13 residues. V shed 1 base and J shed 2 bases, with 7 bases lying between them. CDR3 in amino acids: CASSLLGAYEQYF. The DNA of the CDR3 is TGTGCCAGCAGCTTGCTAGGGGCCTACGAGCAGTACTTC. Together with reference TRBV5-8 and TRBJ2-7, the CDR3 gives the full variable domain: EAGVTQSPTHLIKTRGQQATLRCSPISGHTSVYWYQQALGLGLQFLLWYDEGEERNRGNFPPRFSGRQFPNYSSELNVNALELEDSALYLCASSLLGAYEQYFGPGTRLTVT.

The chain employs TRBV5-1 and TRBJ2-7; D unresolved. V dropped 0 bases and J dropped 5 bases, with 9 bases sitting between them. Germline CDR1 and CDR2: SGHRS and YFSETQ. This CDR3 has 13 residues. The CDR3 loop reads CASSLGQVNEQYF. The CDR3 nucleotides read TGCGCCAGCAGCTTGGGGCAGGTCAACGAGCAGTACTTC. The variable domain in full, completed from reference TRBV5-1 and TRBJ2-7, reads KAGVTQTPRYLIKTRGQQVTLSCSPISGHRSVSWYQQTPGQGLQFLFEYFSETQRNKGNFPGRFSGRQFSNSRSEMNVSTLELGDSALYLCASSLGQVNEQYFGPGTRLTVT.

This chain uses TRBV11-3 with TRBJ1-2; D gene unclear. This CDR3 is built from 14 residues. Germline CDR1 SGHNT, CDR2 YENEEA. Trimming removed 2 bases from V and 8 bases from J, with 15 bases in between. The CDR3 region is CASSLSRGVGGYTF. The CDR3 DNA sequence: TGTGCCAGCAGCTTATCTCGTGGCGTGGGAGGCTACACCTTC. Looking up the rest from reference TRBV11-3 and TRBJ1-2 gives the full variable domain: EAGVVQSPRYKIIEKKQPVAFWCNPISGHNTLYWYLQNLGQGPELLIRYENEEAVDDSQLPKDRFSAERLKGVDSTLKIQPAELGDSAVYLCASSLSRGVGGYTFGSGTRLTVV.

The chain uses TRBV6-1 and TRBJ1-2; TRBD1 matches at 8 bases. This CDR3 is 16 amino acids long. With V trimmed by 2 bases and J by 0 bases, 5 bases remained unmatched. Germline assignment: CDR1 MNHNS and CDR2 SASEGT. CDR3: CASSEPGTGSNYGYTF. The CDR3 region has the DNA TGTGCCAGCAGTGAACCTGGGACAGGATCTAACTATGGCTACACCTTC.

This clone was detected only once. V is TRBV9 and J is TRBJ2-7; perhaps TRBD1 as D (6 bases). This CDR3 is 15 amino acids long. Germline-derived CDR1 and CDR2 are SGDLS and YYNGEE. V was trimmed by 2 bases and J by 1 base, leaving 13 bases between them. CDR3 sequence reads: CASSVGRGPSYEQYF. CDR3 DNA: TGTGCCAGCAGCGTGGGCAGGGGTCCGTCCTACGAGCAGTACTTC. Supplemented by reference TRBV9 and TRBJ2-7, the full variable domain reads DSGVTQTPKHLITATGQRVTLRCSPRSGDLSVYWYQQSLDQGLQFLIQYYNGEERAKGNILERFSAQQFPDLHSELNLSSLELGDSALYFCASSVGRGPSYEQYFGPGTRLTVT.